The sample holds many counts of the clone carrying this T cell receptor (beta chain). Its specificity is unknown. The data belong to a study of tumor-infiltrating lymphocytes in primary liver carcinoma. Study information: Sample yields, roughly 3.65 to 8 million productive TCRbeta reads, were similar across the tissue types. Study-level findings and limits: The study found a significantly higher top-250-clone fraction in tumors than in blood (p = 0.039).

Total RNA amounting to around 530 ng was the source from which TCR beta cDNA was made with a constant-region primer. Modified slightly, ARM-PCR produced TCR beta libraries over three nested multiplex PCR rounds. In the first two PCR rounds, TRBV1-TRBV30 forward primers were paired with a C-beta reverse primer, and each round lasted roughly 10 cycles. TCRdb reanalysed the multiplex PCR reads using MiXCR and keeps one entry per CDR3 protein. The repertoire includes hundreds of thousands of distinct CDR3 sequences, roughly three fifths of them detected once, and approximately 17% sits in the top ten. The CDR3 spans 13 residues. CDR1 and CDR2 from the germline V gene are SQVTM and ANQGSEA. V was cut by 1 base and J by 2 bases, with 7 bases left in between. RNA isolated from unsorted whole blood supplied the blood RNA, with germline DNA also extracted. No treatment had been given to the patients, who were chronically infected with HBV. The authors collected around 3.9 milliliters of peripheral blood before surgery.

This receptor was identified in a woman in her 30s with primary liver carcinoma and hepatitis B virus infection. Sequenced sample: peripheral blood. The chain links TRBV29-1 to TRBJ2-3; D unclear. The CDR3 nucleotides read TGCAGCGTTGAAGCGCTGCTCACAGATACGCAGTATTTT. This sequence encodes CSVEALLTDTQYF.